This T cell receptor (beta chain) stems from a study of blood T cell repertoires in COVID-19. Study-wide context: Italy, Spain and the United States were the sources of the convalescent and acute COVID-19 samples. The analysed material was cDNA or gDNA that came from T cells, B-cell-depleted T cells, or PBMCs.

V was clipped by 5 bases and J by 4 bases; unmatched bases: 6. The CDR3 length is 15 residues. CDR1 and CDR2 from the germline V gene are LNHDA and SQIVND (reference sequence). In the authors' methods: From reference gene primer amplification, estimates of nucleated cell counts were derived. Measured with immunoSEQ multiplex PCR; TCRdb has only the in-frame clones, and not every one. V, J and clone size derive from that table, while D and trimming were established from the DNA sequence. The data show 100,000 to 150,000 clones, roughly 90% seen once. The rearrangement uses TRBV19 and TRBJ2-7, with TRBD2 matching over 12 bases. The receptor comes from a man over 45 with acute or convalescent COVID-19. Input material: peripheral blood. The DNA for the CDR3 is TGTGCCAGTAGTGAACTAGCGGGAGGCCATTACGAGCAGTACTTC. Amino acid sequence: CASSELAGGHYEQYF.